This T cell receptor (beta chain) was recorded in a study of blood T cell repertoires in COVID-19. Study information: Acute-phase and convalescent COVID-19 samples originated in the United States, Italy and Spain. T cells, B-cell-depleted T cells, or PBMCs supplied cDNA or gDNA.

CDR1 LNHDA and CDR2 SQIVND come from the germline V gene (reference sequence). This CDR3 is 15 amino acids long. V dropped 4 bases and J dropped 4; count of bases not matched to a gene: 2. Those who participated ranged in age from roughly 18 to 89 years and resided in 20 to 30 US areas. Data came from immunoSEQ multiplex PCR; TCRdb stores just in-frame clones and leaves some out. The table includes approximately 250,000 clones, under 90% detected once. The receptor was derived from a man between 25 and 39 years old with acute COVID-19. The rearrangement joins TRBV19 to TRBJ1-4; TRBD1 matches at 11 bases. The sequencing sample was made of PBMCs or T cells enriched from blood (not recorded which). The CDR3 nucleotides are TGTGCCAGTAGTACCGGGACAGGGGGTAATGAAAAACTGTTTTTT. It encodes CASSTGTGGNEKLFF.